One and the same sample provided the 20 T cell receptor beta chains below, sequenced in a study of blood T cells in healthy people across ages. Using a J-beta primer mix together with a sample-barcoded 5' primer, a second PCR was run for roughly 6 to 11 cycles. In TCRdb, the 5' RACE reads were re-called with MiXCR into one record per CDR3 protein. The sample holds fewer than 750,000 distinct CDR3 sequences, 52% seen once. The source material was blood. Every receptor here comes from an elderly woman in good health.

This clonotype was counted ten times or more. The chain is built from TRBV20-1 and TRBJ1-2; D is unclear. The germline V gene encodes CDR1 DFQATT and CDR2 SNEGSKA (reference sequence). V shed 6 bases and J shed 0 bases, with 11 bases lying between them. The CDR3 has 13 amino acids. CDR3 sequence: CSAPRGANYGYTF. The DNA for the CDR3 is TGCAGTGCCCCCCGGGGAGCTAACTATGGCTACACCTTC.

V usage is TRBV4-3 and J usage is TRBJ1-2; 8 bases fit TRBD1. V trimming: 3 bases; J trimming: 5 bases; junction bases outside the gene matches: 8. The CDR3 covers 15 residues. Germline assignment: CDR1 LGHNA and CDR2 YSLEER. Here the CDR3 DNA reads TGCGCCAGCAGCCATAACCAGGGGGCAAAGTATGGCTACACCTTC. Translation gives CASSHNQGAKYGYTF.

As for this clonotype: At one of its ends the junction is not consistent with the germline gene, which may arise from a read error. The chain links TRBV4-3 to TRBJ2-4; D remains ambiguous. Germline V gives CDR1 LGHNA, CDR2 YSLEER. The CDR3 consists of 15 residues. CDR3 bases: TGCGCCAGCAGCAAAGAAGGTCATACCAAAAACATTCAGTACTTC. Protein sequence: CASSKEGHTKNIQYF.

This clonotype was seen many times. The rearrangement links TRBV5-1 to TRBJ1-2; D gene ambiguous. Trimming left V 2 bases short and J 0 bases short, with 8 bases between. The CDR3 is 14 amino acids. CDR1 and CDR2 (germline): SGHRS, YFSETQ. DNA for the CDR3: TGCGCCAGCAGCTTAACAGCTTCTAACTATGGCTACACCTTC. The encoded protein is CASSLTASNYGYTF.

The sample holds many counts of this clonotype. The chain combines TRBV7-9 with TRBJ2-1; weak D call: TRBD1 (6 bases). This CDR3 spans 13 amino acids. Germline assignment: CDR1 SEHNR and CDR2 FQNEAQ (reference sequence). V was cut by 6 bases and J by 7 bases, with 13 bases left in between. The CDR3 loop is CASRQGSGNEQFF. DNA for the CDR3: TGTGCCAGCAGGCAGGGGTCTGGTAATGAGCAGTTCTTC.

The V gene is TRBV11-1, the J gene TRBJ2-4, with 8 positions matching TRBD1. Germline V gives CDR1 SGHAT, CDR2 FQDESV (reference sequence). The CDR3 is 15 amino acids. V dropped 5 bases and J dropped 1; count of bases not matched to a gene: 4. CDR3 coding DNA: TGTGCCAGCAGCCTCCGGACAGGGGCCAAAAACATTCAGTACTTC. Its translation: CASSLRTGAKNIQYF.

The rearrangement uses TRBV6-1 and TRBJ2-3, with 12 bases identical to TRBD2. The length of the CDR3 is 14 residues. With 5 bases clipped from V and 7 bases from J, the junction kept 4 bases outside the gene matches. Germline V gene lookup returns CDR1 MNHNS and CDR2 SASEGT. DNA for the CDR3: TGTGCCAGCAGTCAACTAGCGGGGGGTAATACGCAGTATTTT. Protein: CASSQLAGGNTQYF.

The table lists this clonotype with a few counts. Mismatch with germline at one junction end may stem from a read error. The chain is built from TRBV7-9 and TRBJ2-7, with D possibly TRBD1 on 6 matching bases. Germline values: CDR1 SEHNR, CDR2 FQNEAQ (reference sequence). The CDR3 contains 13 residues. The DNA of the CDR3 is TGTGCAAGCAGCCCCCCTGGGGGCCAAGAGCAGTACTTC. It translates to CASSPPGGQEQYF.

In its sample, this clonotype was seen a few times. The V gene is TRBV12-3 or TRBV12-4, the J gene TRBJ2-7, with D possibly being TRBD1 (6 bases). The CDR3 extends over 12 amino acids. Trimming stripped 5 bases from V and 7 bases from J, with 12 bases between. CDR3 coding DNA: TGTGCCAGCAGTCCCGGGACAAATGAGCAGTACTTC. It is translated as CASSPGTNEQYF.

V is TRBV4-3 and J is TRBJ2-7; 7 bases align to TRBD1. The CDR3 is 14 amino acids. The germline gives CDR1 LGHNA, CDR2 YSLEER. V dropped 4 bases and J dropped 7; count of bases not matched to a gene: 10. The CDR3 sequence: CASSRVQGLGEQYF. CDR3 in DNA: TGCGCCAGCAGCCGAGTACAGGGGTTGGGGGAGCAGTACTTC.

The V and J genes are TRBV12-3 or TRBV12-4 and TRBJ2-6; 8 nucleotides match TRBD1. This CDR3 region has 19 residues. Losses at the gene ends were 7 bases for V and 2 bases for J; bases not matched to a gene: 16. The CDR3 nucleotides read TGTGCCAGCACTCTTTTCGGCGATAGCAGGGGGCCTGGGGCCAACGTCCTGACTTTC. This codes for CASTLFGDSRGPGANVLTF.

This clonotype was observed at least ten times. The CDR3 spells CASSLVGPSYNEQFF. The CDR3 nucleotides read TGCGCCAGCAGCTTGGTGGGGCCCTCCTACAATGAGCAGTTCTTC. J is TRBJ2-1 and V is TRBV5-1, with D perhaps TRBD1 (5 bases). CDR1 and CDR2 from the germline V gene are SGHRS and YFSETQ. This CDR3 has 15 amino acids. V dropped 0 bases and J dropped 0 bases, with 7 bases sitting between them.

The chain combines TRBV7-2 with TRBJ1-6; perhaps TRBD1 as D (5 bases). In germline, CDR1 is SGHTA, CDR2 FQGNSA. The length of the CDR3 is 15 residues. V lost 8 bases, J lost 6 bases, and 17 bases lay in between. The CDR3, as DNA: TGTGCCAGCGGCGGGGAGGGGATCGTTAATTCACCCCTCCACTTT. This gives the protein CASGGEGIVNSPLHF.

Turning to this clonotype: This may come from a read error, since a much larger clone is one base off. This chain connects TRBV28 to TRBJ2-5, with a tentative D call TRBD1 (6 bases). The germline V and J ends were trimmed by 5 bases and 4 bases, with 14 bases remaining between them. CDR1 and CDR2 (germline): MDHEN, SYDVKM. CDR3 size: 14 residues. In DNA form, the CDR3 reads TGTGCCAGCAGTCGTGTCAGCAGGGGAGAGACCCAGTACTTC. It is translated as CASSRVSRGETQYF.

The V and J genes are TRBV10-2 and TRBJ2-3; perhaps D is TRBD1 or TRBD2 (6 bases each). Between the trimmed V and J ends, which lost 0 bases and 5 bases, there was a span of 15 bases. The CDR3 totals 16 residues. From germline, CDR1 is WSHSY and CDR2 SAAADI. CDR3 nucleotides: TGCGCCAGCAGTGAGTCCGGGGGCCCTCGAGGAGATACGCAGTATTTT. As protein: CASSESGGPRGDTQYF.

The chain combines TRBV20-1 with TRBJ1-4; 9 bases fit TRBD1. The J segment lost 6 bases and the V segment lost 5 bases, leaving 7 bases of the junction unmatched. In germline, CDR1 is DFQATT, CDR2 SNEGSKA (reference sequence). The CDR3 spans 14 residues. The DNA of the CDR3 is TGCAGTGCTGATATGGGACAGGGTGATGAAAAACTGTTTTTT. Translating it yields CSADMGQGDEKLFF.

This rearrangement joins TRBV12-3 or TRBV12-4 to TRBJ2-3, with 12 bases lining up with TRBD2. With 6 bases clipped from V and 2 bases from J, the junction kept 6 bases outside the gene matches. The length of the CDR3 is 16 residues. The CDR3 is CASRYGLAGSTDTQYF. The CDR3 bases are TGTGCCAGCAGATACGGACTAGCGGGATCCACAGATACGCAGTATTTT.

There are a few counts of this clonotype. The gene calls are TRBV2 and TRBJ2-3; 7 nucleotides agree with TRBD2. V shed 6 bases and J 4 bases; nucleotides not matched to a gene: 7. The CDR3 extends over 14 amino acids. Germline lookup yields CDR1 SNHLY and CDR2 FYNNEI. The CDR3 region has the DNA TGTGCCAGCAGACGGACTAGTGTTGCAGATACGCAGTATTTT. Its translation is CASRRTSVADTQYF.

This clonotype has only a few counts. This chain connects TRBV12-3 or TRBV12-4 to TRBJ1-2; D not resolved. This CDR3 has 12 amino acids. Trimming removed 4 bases at V and 5 bases at J, with 8 bases between. In nucleotides, the CDR3 is TGTGCCAGCAGTTCGACCCAATATGGCTACACCTTC. As protein: CASSSTQYGYTF.

Of note for this clonotype: This may be a read error, as it is one base from a much larger clone. The chain links TRBV20-1 to TRBJ2-1, with 16 positions matching TRBD2. Germline V gives CDR1 DFQATT, CDR2 SNEGSKA (reference sequence). This CDR3 has 18 amino acids. CDR3: CSTSGTSGRALLYNEQFF. The CDR3 DNA reads as TGCAGTACTAGCGGGACTAGCGGGAGGGCCCTACTGTACAATGAGCAGTTCTTC.